Listed here are 18 T cell receptor beta chains from one sample, sequenced in a study of blood T cell repertoires in COVID-19. The repertoire was sequenced with immunoSEQ multiplex PCR; TCRdb's copy has only in-frame clones and lacks some. The sample gives about 370,000 clones, 85% to 90% of which show up once; about 1% is in the top ten. The sequencing input was PBMCs or T cells enriched from blood (not recorded which). The origin of the receptors is a man aged 18 to 29 who had recovered from COVID-19.

This clone occurred a few times. This chain joins TRBV28 and TRBJ1-4; 7 bases agree with TRBD1. V lost 4 bases to trimming and J lost 5 bases; unmatched junction nucleotides: 7. This CDR3 has 15 residues. CDR1 and CDR2 from the germline V gene are MDHEN and SYDVKM. CDR3 DNA: TGTGCCAGCAGTTCACCGGGACAGCCGAATGAAAAACTGTTTTTT. Translation gives CASSSPGQPNEKLFF.

This clone came up once. V is TRBV5-6 and J is TRBJ1-2, with a possible D match to TRBD1 (6 bases). V was pared by 3 bases and J by 6 bases, with 21 bases between. Germline CDR1 and CDR2: SGHDT and YYEEEE. The CDR3 spans 16 residues. The CDR3 DNA reads TGTGCCAGCAGCTACCCTAACACCGACAGGTTGAATGGCTACACCTTC. Protein product: CASSYPNTDRLNGYTF.

The chain employs TRBV7-8 and TRBJ1-4; D call uncertain. This CDR3 has 16 residues. Germline-derived CDR1 and CDR2 are SGHVS and FQNEAQ. The V end lost 0 bases, the J end lost 4 bases, and 12 bases lay between the germline ends. The CDR3, as DNA: TGTGCCAGCAGCTTAGCACGCGGGCCACTTAATGAAAAACTGTTTTTT. Its translation: CASSLARGPLNEKLFF.

The chain couples TRBV7-3 to TRBJ2-3; 7 bases match TRBD1. The V gene end was trimmed by 1 base and the J gene end by 5 bases; junction bases not matched to a gene: 3. The CDR3 contains 14 residues. Germline CDR1 reads SGHTA; CDR2 reads FQGTGA. CDR3 coding DNA: TGTGCCAGCAGCTTAATAGGGGGCGGAGATACGCAGTATTTT. Translation gives CASSLIGGGDTQYF.

This clone was observed a single time. CDR3 amino acids: CASSLQDRTGENNQPQHF. In nucleotides, the CDR3 is TGTGCCAGCAGCCTCCAAGACCGGACAGGGGAGAACAATCAGCCCCAGCATTTT. This chain links TRBV4-2 with TRBJ1-5; 9 positions agree with TRBD1. Germline V CDR1 and CDR2: LGHNA, YNFKEQ. The CDR3 runs 18 residues. The trim removed 4 bases at V and 3 bases at J, leaving 13 bases unmatched.

The CDR3 loop is CASSPTEGVSPLHF. The CDR3 DNA sequence: TGTGCCAGCAGCCCCACAGAGGGTGTGTCACCCCTCCACTTT. The J gene is TRBJ1-6, the V gene TRBV27; D uncertain. The CDR3 contains 14 residues. V gave up 6 bases and J gave up 10 bases, with 16 bases separating them. Germline loops: CDR1 MNHEY, CDR2 SMNVEV (reference sequence).

CDR3 bases: TGTGCCAGCTCGGACAGGGGAAACCCTCTAGCCAAAAACATTCAGTACTTC. It specifies CASSDRGNPLAKNIQYF. The chain joins TRBV18 to TRBJ2-4, with 9 bases aligning to TRBD1. Germline CDR1 KGHSH, CDR2 LQKENI. The J segment lost 0 bases and the V segment lost 6 bases, leaving 9 bases of the junction unmatched. The CDR3 extends over 17 amino acids.

This chain connects TRBV28 to TRBJ1-3, with unresolved D. CDR1 is MDHEN and CDR2 is SYDVKM in the germline V gene. The CDR3 covers 12 residues. Trimming removed 6 bases at V and 8 bases at J, with 11 bases between. The CDR3 bases are TGTGCCAGCAGACCCAACGGGGACACCATATATTTT. Encoded protein: CASRPNGDTIYF.

The chain links TRBV11-1 to TRBJ1-2; the match to TRBD1 covers 8 bases. V shed 3 bases, J shed 6 bases, and the junction held 12 bases outside the gene matches. CDR1 is SGHAT, CDR2 FQDESV, per germline (reference sequence). CDR3 length equals 16 residues. The CDR3 is CASSLSLLTGADGYTF. The CDR3 DNA reads TGTGCCAGCAGCTTGTCATTGTTGACAGGGGCGGATGGCTACACCTTC.

The CDR3 here is CATVGTQNTEAFF. CDR3 in DNA: TGTGCCACCGTGGGGACACAGAACACTGAAGCTTTCTTT. The rearrangement links TRBV10-3 to TRBJ1-1; D may be TRBD1 (6 bases). Deletions cut 10 bases from V and 1 base from J, with 13 bases between. Germline lookup yields CDR1 ENHRY and CDR2 SYGVKD. This CDR3 has 13 residues.

The rearrangement links TRBV19 to TRBJ2-5; 8 bases are shared with TRBD1. With V trimmed by 5 bases and J by 4 bases, 12 bases remained unmatched. The CDR3 contains 16 residues. The germline gives CDR1 LNHDA, CDR2 SQIVND (reference sequence). The CDR3 spells CASSPWTGRIGETQYF. DNA of the CDR3: TGTGCCAGTAGTCCATGGACAGGGCGAATTGGAGAGACCCAGTACTTC.

This chain connects TRBV11-3 to TRBJ2-1; D possibly corresponds to TRBD2 (6 bases). This CDR3 has 15 amino acids. Germline loops: CDR1 SGHNT, CDR2 YENEEA. Trimming stripped 5 bases from V and 5 bases from J, with 16 bases between. The CDR3 DNA is TGTGCCAGCAGCCAAACCGGGGGAGGTAACAATGAGCAGTTCTTC. Protein sequence: CASSQTGGGNNEQFF.

The chain combines TRBV3-1 (or the pseudogene TRBV3-2) with TRBJ2-1; tentative D call: TRBD2 (5 bases). V was clipped by 1 base and J by 8 bases, with 12 bases between them. Germline assignment: CDR1 LGHDT and CDR2 YNNKEL (reference sequence). There are 14 residues in the CDR3. CDR3 coding DNA: TGTGCCAGCAGCCAAGGGATGTTAGCGCATGAGCAGTTCTTC. Protein product: CASSQGMLAHEQFF.

This clone has just one count. The rearrangement uses TRBV27 and TRBJ2-7, with D possibly being TRBD1 (5 bases). Between the trimmed V and J ends, which lost 3 bases and 1 base, there was a span of 10 bases. CDR1 and CDR2 from the germline V gene are MNHEY and SMNVEV (reference sequence). The CDR3 is 14 residues long. This CDR3 reads CASSLQGGSYEQYF. The CDR3 region has the DNA TGTGCCAGCAGTTTGCAGGGTGGGTCCTACGAGCAGTACTTC.

The chain links TRBV5-4 to TRBJ1-1; D may be TRBD1 (6 bases). CDR1 and CDR2 from the germline V gene are SGHNT and YYREEE (reference sequence). This CDR3 region has 14 residues. The V gene lost 5 bases and the J gene lost 10 bases, with 21 bases spanning the gap. CDR3 protein: CASRPITGPATAFF. As DNA, the CDR3 is TGTGCCAGCAGACCGATTACAGGGCCTGCGACAGCTTTCTTT.

The chain combines TRBV13 with TRBJ1-2; no firm D call. The CDR3 contains 12 residues. Trimming took 0 bases from V and 13 from J, leaving 12 bases between them. Looked up from germline, CDR1 is PRHDT and CDR2 is FYEKMQ (reference sequence). The CDR3 here is CASSLGARSLTF. CDR3 nucleotides: TGTGCCAGCAGCTTAGGGGCCCGATCGCTCACCTTC.

The rearrangement joins TRBV11-1 to TRBJ1-6; D is perhaps TRBD1 (6 bases). Germline CDR1 SGHAT, CDR2 FQDESV (reference sequence). Trimming took 6 bases from V and 7 from J, leaving 16 bases between them. This CDR3 comprises 15 residues. The CDR3 DNA reads as TGTGCCAGCAGACCCACGACAGGTCCCAATTCACCCCTCCACTTT. Its translation is CASRPTTGPNSPLHF.

The CDR3 is CASSQGLGAYEQYF. In nucleotides, the CDR3 is TGTGCCAGCAGCCAAGGCCTAGGGGCCTACGAGCAGTACTTC. The chain has TRBV11-3 and TRBJ2-7, with D perhaps matching TRBD1 (5 bases). Trimming left V 5 bases short and J 2 bases short, with 13 bases between. This CDR3 comprises 14 residues. Looked up from germline, CDR1 is SGHNT and CDR2 is YENEEA. The full variable domain, completed using reference TRBV11-3 and TRBJ2-7, is EAGVVQSPRYKIIEKKQPVAFWCNPISGHNTLYWYLQNLGQGPELLIRYENEEAVDDSQLPKDRFSAERLKGVDSTLKIQPAELGDSAVYLCASSQGLGAYEQYFGPGTRLTVT.